Presented here are 17 T cell receptor beta chains from one specimen sequenced in a study of shared clonotypes between healthy human individuals. Profiling relied on immunoSEQ multiplex PCR, and the TCRdb table lists in-frame clones only, not all of them. The sample has 650,000 to 750,000 clones; about two thirds are singletons. Sequenced: memory CD4+ T cells sorted from blood. Indicated subset: CD45RA-negative fraction. The receptors were sampled from a woman in her 30s in good health.

This rearrangement joins TRBV28 to TRBJ2-3; TRBD2 matches 7 bases. The CDR3 totals 17 residues. CDR1 MDHEN and CDR2 SYDVKM come from the germline V gene. V was pared by 4 bases and J by 4 bases, with 14 bases of the junction left unmatched. CDR3 protein: CASSSPRRGTGPDTQYF. CDR3 sequence (DNA): TGTGCCAGCAGTTCCCCTCGGCGGGGGACCGGGCCAGATACGCAGTATTTT.

This chain connects TRBV11-2 to TRBJ1-2, with 8 bases aligning to TRBD1. The CDR3 runs 12 residues. In germline, CDR1 is SGHAT, CDR2 FQNNGV. J lost 12 bases, V lost 1 base, and 4 bases had no gene match. CDR3 loop: CASSLGGQGHTF. CDR3 DNA: TGTGCCAGCAGCTTAGGAGGACAGGGTCACACCTTC.

This chain connects TRBV6-5 to TRBJ2-7, with D hard to call. Trimming cost V 3 bases and J 2 bases, with 11 bases left between them. Looked up from germline, CDR1 is MNHEY and CDR2 is SVGAGI. This CDR3 is 14 amino acids long. CDR3 nucleotide sequence: TGTGCCAGCAGTTATGGCGACTCCACCTACGAGCAGTACTTC. This encodes CASSYGDSTYEQYF.

This chain uses TRBV4-1 with TRBJ2-2, with 9 nucleotides matching TRBD2. Germline lookup yields CDR1 MGHRA and CDR2 YSYEKL. This CDR3 is built from 17 residues. V trimming: 2 bases; J trimming: 7 bases; junction bases outside the gene matches: 11. The CDR3 nucleotides read TGCGCCAGCAGCCAAAGCGCGGCTAGCGGGATCGTCGGGGAGCTGTTTTTT. Translation gives CASSQSAASGIVGELFF.

This clone was seen once. In nucleotides, the CDR3 is TGTGCCAGCAGTGATCTAGGGACGGCTTTACAAGAGACCCAGTACTTC. It yields the protein CASSDLGTALQETQYF. The chain couples TRBV2 to TRBJ2-5; perhaps D is TRBD1 or TRBD2 (5 bases each). The CDR3 is made up of 16 amino acids. The V and J ends lost 3 bases and 2 bases respectively, with 16 bases between them. Germline V gene lookup returns CDR1 SNHLY and CDR2 FYNNEI.

The J gene is TRBJ1-2, the V gene TRBV11-2; D not certain. The CDR3 consists of 12 residues. Per the germline V gene, CDR1 is SGHAT and CDR2 is FQNNGV. Between the trimmed V and J ends, which lost 2 bases and 5 bases, there was a span of 6 bases. CDR3 amino acids: CASSLSGYGYTF. CDR3 DNA: TGTGCCAGCAGCTTATCAGGATATGGCTACACCTTC.

Regarding this clone: The sample carries other DNA sequences with the same CDR3. V usage is TRBV19 and J usage is TRBJ1-5, with unresolved D. Trimming took 3 bases from V and 1 from J, leaving 10 bases between them. The CDR3 sequence is 15 residues long. Germline V gives CDR1 LNHDA, CDR2 SQIVND (reference sequence). As DNA, the CDR3 is TGTGCCAGTAGTATTGGCGGCGGGAGCAATCAGCCCCAGCATTTT. This encodes CASSIGGGSNQPQHF.

In its sample, this clone ranks as medium-sized. Other DNA sequences within the sample encode an identical CDR3. CDR3: CASSYGDTQYF. In DNA form, the CDR3 reads TGTGCCAGCAGTTACGGAGATACGCAGTATTTT. The chain joins TRBV6-5 to TRBJ2-3; no firm D call. Germline V lookup: CDR1 MNHEY, CDR2 SVGAGI. V lost 2 bases and J 5 bases, leaving 2 bases between the germline ends. The CDR3 extends over 11 amino acids.

The chain couples TRBV5-1 to TRBJ2-7; maybe TRBD1 (6 bases). Germline V gene sequence: CDR1 SGHRS, CDR2 YFSETQ. CDR3 length: 14 amino acids. Trimming cost V 3 bases and J 2 bases, with 12 bases left between them. The CDR3 coding sequence is TGCGCCAGCAGCTGGACAGCAGACCCCTACGAGCAGTACTTC. Amino acids: CASSWTADPYEQYF.

A remark on this clone: Other nucleotide sequences in the sample specify the same CDR3. The gene calls are TRBV18 and TRBJ2-2; D may be TRBD2 (5 bases). This CDR3 region has 14 residues. Germline lookup yields CDR1 KGHSH and CDR2 LQKENI. Deletions cut 3 bases from V and 6 bases from J, with 11 bases between. The CDR3 reads CASSPLGEAGELFF. The DNA for the CDR3 is TGTGCCAGCTCACCGCTGGGAGAAGCCGGGGAGCTGTTTTTT.

Points on this clone: Compared with germline, one end of the junction differs, possibly owing to a read error. The V gene is TRBV4-1, the J gene TRBJ2-6; D is perhaps TRBD1 (5 bases). The V gene's germline CDR1 is MGHRA and CDR2 YSYEKL. The CDR3 consists of 17 residues. The CDR3 reads CASSRQDMSSVANVLTF. The CDR3 DNA sequence: TGCGCCAGCAGCCGGCAGGACATGAGCTCTGTGGCCAACGTCCTGACTTTC.

The rearrangement joins TRBV5-1 to TRBJ2-7; D is uncertain. The germline CDR1 and CDR2 sequences are SGHRS and YFSETQ. Between the trimmed V and J ends, which lost 5 bases and 0 bases, there was a span of 12 bases. The CDR3 totals 14 residues. Written as DNA, the CDR3 is TGCGCCAGCAGACCGGACGTGACCTCCTACGAGCAGTACTTC. Translation: CASRPDVTSYEQYF.

V usage is TRBV9 and J usage is TRBJ2-1; 9 positions match TRBD1. The V gene's germline CDR1 is SGDLS and CDR2 YYNGEE. The CDR3 has 14 amino acids. The J segment lost 3 bases and the V segment lost 2 bases, leaving 0 bases of the junction unmatched. In DNA, the CDR3 is TGTGCCAGCAGCGTGACAGGGGGCTACAATGAGCAGTTCTTC. Its protein is CASSVTGGYNEQFF.

The gene calls are TRBV19 and TRBJ2-3; no clear D gene. Trimming removed 6 bases at V and 2 bases at J, with 15 bases between. The germline gives CDR1 LNHDA, CDR2 SQIVND (reference sequence). The CDR3 extends over 15 amino acids. CDR3 sequence: CASRPTQDNTDTQYF. CDR3 coding DNA: TGTGCCAGTAGACCGACACAAGACAACACAGATACGCAGTATTTT.

The table lists this clone with a few counts. This chain joins TRBV4-1 and TRBJ1-5; no clear D gene. V gave up 1 base and J gave up 0 bases, with 7 bases separating them. There are 15 residues in the CDR3. Germline V gives CDR1 MGHRA, CDR2 YSYEKL. The CDR3 nucleotides are TGCGCCAGCAGCCAAGGAACGATTAGCAATCAGCCCCAGCATTTT. Translating gives CASSQGTISNQPQHF.

The chain joins TRBV5-1 to TRBJ1-2; no definite D call. Germline CDR1 reads SGHRS; CDR2 reads YFSETQ. The CDR3 contains 14 residues. V was shortened by 4 bases and J by 8 bases, with 18 bases between the two germline ends. DNA for the CDR3: TGCGCCAGCAGCCCATCCCCAGCGGGTGGGGGCTACACCTTC. Translating gives CASSPSPAGGGYTF.

V and J are TRBV6-1 and TRBJ1-1, with unresolved D. The V and J ends lost 2 bases and 5 bases respectively, with 21 bases between them. Germline CDR1 reads MNHNS; CDR2 reads SASEGT. CDR3 length: 17 amino acids. The CDR3 DNA sequence: TGTGCCAGCAGTGAAAGGGTACCGACCCGGTATCGTACTGAAGCTTTCTTT. Encoded protein: CASSERVPTRYRTEAFF.